The T cell receptor (beta chain) described here comes from a study of blood T cell repertoires in COVID-19. For the study at large: COVID-19 samples from acute and convalescent phases originated in the United States, Italy and Spain. Nucleic acid was either cDNA or gDNA, and it came from T cells, B-cell-depleted T cells, or PBMCs.

In the authors' workflow: Amplifying reference gene primers gave estimates of nucleated cell counts. Only in-frame clones appear in the TCRdb table, and some are missing; sequencing was by immunoSEQ multiplex PCR. V, J and clone size are taken as reported in that table, and D and trimming were inferred from the DNA itself. The table includes some 99,000 clones, 85% to 90% detected once. The CDR3 length is 15 residues. V lost 3 bases and J lost 4; bases outside the gene matches: 4. Germline loops: CDR1 LNHDA, CDR2 SQIVND (reference sequence). This chain joins TRBV19 and TRBJ2-4; 9 nucleotides line up with TRBD1. The sequence came from a human donor in a cohort sampled during active COVID-19. Material for sequencing was peripheral blood. The CDR3 bases are TGTGCCAGTAGTATCCCGGGACAGGGAAAAAACATTCAGTACTTC. It translates to CASSIPGQGKNIQYF.